These T cell receptor beta chains were read from a single sample in a study of shared clonotypes between healthy human individuals. The table came from immunoSEQ multiplex PCR; TCRdb's copy has only in-frame clones and leaves some out. The sample records roughly 2.2 million clones, more than 85% being singletons. Sequencing was done on a sample of naive CD4+ T cells from PBMCs. These receptors came from a man younger than 35 in good health. Some clones in this sample may be carry-over from other donors' samples. The CDR3 runs from the conserved cysteine through the conserved F or W. D genes are given only for firm matches. Where a row states a size, it is once, few, many or the class of an expanded clone; other rows omit it.

.	TRBV5-4	TRBJ2-3	.	TGTGCCAGCAGACCAGGGGGGCTTACGGATACGCAGTATTTT	CASRPGGLTDTQYF
.	TRBV9	TRBJ1-1	.	TGTGCCAGCAGCGTAGACCCGATGAACACTGAAGCTTTCTTT	CASSVDPMNTEAFF
.	TRBV28	TRBJ1-2	.	TGTGCCAGCAGCTCCCTACAGGGACGGGCTATCTATGGCTACACCTTC	CASSSLQGRAIYGYTF
.	TRBV18	TRBJ2-2	TRBD2	TGTGCCAGCTCCCCTCAAGGACTAGCGGTTAACACCGGGGAGCTGTTTTTT	CASSPQGLAVNTGELFF
.	TRBV7-2	TRBJ2-7	TRBD2	TGTGCCAGCAGTCCAAGCGGGGCATCCTACGAGCAGTACTTC	CASSPSGASYEQYF
.	TRBV7-3	TRBJ2-7	TRBD1	TGTGCCAGCAGCTTAAGAGGGGGCGAGCCCTACGAGCAGTACTTC	CASSLRGGEPYEQYF
.	TRBV18	TRBJ2-5	TRBD1	TGTGCCAGCTCCCCAGGGGGCCGGGAGACCCAGTACTTC	CASSPGGRETQYF
.	TRBV5-1	TRBJ1-1	.	TGCGCCAGCAGCTTGTCGGCAGGGCTAGTGAACACTGAAGCTTTCTTT	CASSLSAGLVNTEAFF
.	TRBV5-1	TRBJ2-3	.	TGCGCCAGCAGCTTCGGGGCAAGCACAGATACGCAGTATTTT	CASSFGASTDTQYF
.	TRBV6-1	TRBJ2-1	TRBD2	TGTGCCAGCAGTGAATTGTGGCGGGGGAAGGTATGGAATGAGCAGTTCTTC	CASSELWRGKVWNEQFF
.	TRBV25-1	TRBJ2-3	.	TGTGCCAGCAGTGAATTGGGCCTTGATACGCAGTATTTT	CASSELGLDTQYF
.	TRBV7-9	TRBJ2-2	.	TGTGCCAGCAGCTTAGGGACGAACACCGGGGAGCTGTTTTTT	CASSLGTNTGELFF
.	TRBV5-1	TRBJ2-7	.	TGCGCCAGCAGCCCCACCAGCGCAGGACCTTACGAGCAGTACTTC	CASSPTSAGPYEQYF
.	TRBV29-1	TRBJ2-1	TRBD2	TGCAGCGTTAGAGCGGGATCATACAATGAGCAGTTCTTC	CSVRAGSYNEQFF
.	TRBV5-6	TRBJ2-3	.	TGTGCCAGCAGCTTTTTCACGGGGGATACGCAGTATTTT	CASSFFTGDTQYF
.	TRBV4-1	TRBJ2-7	TRBD2	TGCGCCAGCAGCCCGGCGGTTAGGACTAGCGCTTTCTACGAGCAGTACTTC	CASSPAVRTSAFYEQYF
.	TRBV10-3	TRBJ1-3	TRBD1	TGTGCCATCAGTCGACAGGGCGGGTCTGGAAACACCATATATTTT	CAISRQGGSGNTIYF
.	TRBV7-9	TRBJ2-1	.	TGTGCCAGCAGCTTAGCAGCTGTTGAGCAGTTCTTC	CASSLAAVEQFF
.	TRBV6-1	TRBJ2-2	TRBD2	TGTGCCAGCAGTGCCATAGCGGGAGGATCCGGGGAGCTGTTTTTT	CASSAIAGGSGELFF
once	TRBV5-1	TRBJ1-5	TRBD1	TGCGCCAGCAGCTCAACAGGGGCCGGTCAGCCCCAGCATTTT	CASSSTGAGQPQHF
.	TRBV2	TRBJ1-5	.	TGTGCCAGCAGTCCAGCTTATAGCAATCAGCCCCAGCATTTT	CASSPAYSNQPQHF
.	TRBV7-9	TRBJ2-7	.	TGTGCCAGCAGCTTAGGAGGGACCTCTTACGAGCAGTACTTC	CASSLGGTSYEQYF
.	TRBV18	TRBJ1-1	TRBD1	TGTGCCAGCTCACCACGAAGGGACAGGGCTACTGAAGCTTTCTTT	CASSPRRDRATEAFF
once	TRBV11-2	TRBJ2-1	.	TGTGCCAGCAGCTTAGGACAGGCCCTCTACAATGAGCAGTTCTTC	CASSLGQALYNEQFF
once	TRBV5-5	TRBJ1-2	.	TGTGCCAGCAGCTTGGCCAGGAACTATGGCTACACCTTC	CASSLARNYGYTF
.	TRBV9	TRBJ2-3	TRBD2	TGTGCCAGCAGCATTGGGACTAGCGGAGATACGCAGTATTTT	CASSIGTSGDTQYF
.	TRBV5-4	TRBJ1-1	TRBD1	TGTGCCAGCTACCAGGGGGGTTCTGAAGCTTTCTTT	CASYQGGSEAFF
.	TRBV5-1	TRBJ1-1	.	TGCGCCAGCAGCTTGCGGGCCCTGAACACTGAAGCTTTCTTT	CASSLRALNTEAFF
.	TRBV6-1	TRBJ2-5	TRBD2	TGTGCCAGCAGTGAAGCCGGACTAGCAGGAGGGCCGGGGTCCCAGTACTTC	CASSEAGLAGGPGSQYF
few	TRBV9	TRBJ1-1	TRBD1	TGTGCCAGCAGCAGAGGGGTAACAGGGGCCACTGAAGCTTTCTTT	CASSRGVTGATEAFF
.	TRBV28	TRBJ1-1	.	TGTGCCAGCAGTTTTTCCGGGACAGAAGCTTTCTTT	CASSFSGTEAFF
few	TRBV6-6	TRBJ1-2	.	TGTGCCAGCAGTCAGAGGGAGGCCTATGGCTACACCTTC	CASSQREAYGYTF
once	TRBV9	TRBJ2-3	.	TGTGCCAGCAGCGTAGATACCTCAGATACGCAGTATTTT	CASSVDTSDTQYF
.	TRBV7-2	TRBJ1-5	.	TGTGCCAGCAGGACAACGGGGGGCGGCAATCAGCCCCAGCATTTT	CASRTTGGGNQPQHF
.	TRBV7-2	TRBJ2-7	.	TGTGCCAGCAGCTTAGTACAGGGAGTTTACGAGCAGTACTTC	CASSLVQGVYEQYF
once	TRBV6-4	TRBJ2-1	.	TGTGCCAGCAGTCACCCCCAAGGTGGCGAGCAGTTCTTC	CASSHPQGGEQFF
.	TRBV7-3	TRBJ2-1	.	TGTGCCAGCAGCTTAGGGTATGGTGGCAATGAGCAGTTCTTC	CASSLGYGGNEQFF
.	TRBV6-5	TRBJ1-3	.	TGTGCCAGCAGGCCAACAGGGAGCTCTGGAAACACCATATATTTT	CASRPTGSSGNTIYF
.	TRBV2	TRBJ2-1	.	TGTGCCAGCAGTGAAGGCAGGGTGCCCAATGAGCAGTTCTTC	CASSEGRVPNEQFF
.	TRBV28	TRBJ2-1	TRBD2	TGTGCCAGCAGTCCGCGACTAGCTTACAATGAGCAGTTCTTC	CASSPRLAYNEQFF
.	TRBV5-4	TRBJ1-1	.	TGTGCCAGCAGCTTGGACAGGTCGAACACTGAAGCTTTCTTT	CASSLDRSNTEAFF
.	TRBV5-4	TRBJ1-2	.	TGTGCCAGCAGCTTGCAGGGGCCCGATCGAGGCTACACCTTC	CASSLQGPDRGYTF
once	TRBV14	TRBJ1-4	.	TGTGCCAGCAGCGAAGAGCTGGGGCCCGTTGCAACTAATGAAAAACTGTTTTTT	CASSEELGPVATNEKLFF
once	TRBV28	TRBJ2-1	.	TGTGCCAGCAGCACCGAGACCCGCTCCTACAATGAGCAGTTCTTC	CASSTETRSYNEQFF
.	TRBV7-3	TRBJ2-3	.	TGTGCCAGCAGCTTAGGACTCTCCACAGATACGCAGTATTTT	CASSLGLSTDTQYF
.	TRBV19	TRBJ2-7	.	TGTGCCAGTAGTAAGGGCCGCTTAATCCCCTACGAGCAGTACTTC	CASSKGRLIPYEQYF
.	TRBV11-2	TRBJ2-2	.	TGTGCCAGCAGCTTGGGTTTAGGACAGTCGACCGGGGAGCTGTTTTTT	CASSLGLGQSTGELFF
.	TRBV18	TRBJ2-1	.	TGTGCCAGCTCACCATCCCGGTACAATGAGCAGTTCTTC	CASSPSRYNEQFF
.	TRBV5-5	TRBJ2-3	.	TGTGCCAGCAGCCAAAGGGCTCAACCGAGCACAGATACGCAGTATTTT	CASSQRAQPSTDTQYF
few	TRBV6-1	TRBJ1-1	TRBD1	TGTGCCAGCGGGCAACAGGGGTGGACTGAAGCTTTCTTT	CASGQQGWTEAFF
.	TRBV5-1	TRBJ2-2	TRBD2	TGCGCCAGCAGCTTAGCGGGGCAGAACACCGGGGAGCTGTTTTTT	CASSLAGQNTGELFF
.	TRBV5-4	TRBJ2-2	.	TGTGCCAGCAGCTTGGTACAAACTACCGGGGAGCTGTTTTTT	CASSLVQTTGELFF
once	TRBV5-3	TRBJ1-5	.	TGTGCCAGAAGCCACACCCAAGGGGGGAACAATCAGCCCCAGCATTTT	CARSHTQGGNNQPQHF
.	TRBV5-6	TRBJ2-5	.	TGTGCCAGCAGCTTGGGGCTCACTTTACAAGAGACCCAGTACTTC	CASSLGLTLQETQYF
.	TRBV27	TRBJ2-7	TRBD1	TGTGCCAGCAGTCGGACAGGGGCGTGGGAGCAGTACTTC	CASSRTGAWEQYF
once	TRBV18	TRBJ2-5	TRBD1	TGTGCCAGCTCATCTGGTGGACAGGGCGTTGTGGAGACCCAGTACTTC	CASSSGGQGVVETQYF
once	TRBV5-4	TRBJ1-1	.	TGTGCCAGCAGCTTGATGGGGTTCTCAGCTTTCTTT	CASSLMGFSAFF
.	TRBV27	TRBJ2-7	.	TGTGCCAGCAGGCCTTTTAGACCCCCCTACGAGCAGTACTTC	CASRPFRPPYEQYF
.	TRBV28	TRBJ1-1	.	TGTGCCAGCTCCCCAGAGTTGAACACTGAAGCTTTCTTT	CASSPELNTEAFF